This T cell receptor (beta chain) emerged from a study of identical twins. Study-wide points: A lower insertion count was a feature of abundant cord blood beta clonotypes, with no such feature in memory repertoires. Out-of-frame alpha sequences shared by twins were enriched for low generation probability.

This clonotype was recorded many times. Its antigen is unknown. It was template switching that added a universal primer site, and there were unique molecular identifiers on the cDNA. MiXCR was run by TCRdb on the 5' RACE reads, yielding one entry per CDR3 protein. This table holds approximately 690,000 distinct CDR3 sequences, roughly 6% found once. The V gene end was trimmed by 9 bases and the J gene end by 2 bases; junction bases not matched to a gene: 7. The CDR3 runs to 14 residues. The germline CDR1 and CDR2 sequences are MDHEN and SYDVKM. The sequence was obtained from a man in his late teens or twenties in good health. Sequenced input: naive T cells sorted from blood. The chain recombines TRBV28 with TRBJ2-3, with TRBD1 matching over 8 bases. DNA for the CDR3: TGTGCCAGTAAACAGGGGGACAACACAGATACGCAGTATTTT. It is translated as CASKQGDNTDTQYF. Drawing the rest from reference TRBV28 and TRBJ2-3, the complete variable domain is DVKVTQSSRYLVKRTGEKVFLECVQDMDHENMFWYRQDPGLGLRLIYFSYDVKMKEKGDIPEGYSVSREKKERFSLILESASTNQTSMYLCASKQGDNTDTQYFGPGTRLTVL.